This T cell receptor beta chain was profiled in a study of blood T cell repertoires in COVID-19. Assay: immunoSEQ multiplex PCR; the TCRdb copy retains only in-frame clones and omits some. Seen here are about 340,000 clones, approximately 82% observed once, and the top ten hold about 3%. The CDR3 sequence is 16 residues long. V lost 4 bases to trimming and J lost 0 bases, with 13 bases between them. Germline values: CDR1 MNHEY, CDR2 SVGEGT. The chain has TRBV6-2 or TRBV6-3 and TRBJ2-1; a weak D match, TRBD1 (6 bases). The sequence was obtained from a man younger than 45 with active or convalescent COVID-19. The sequencing input was peripheral blood. For the CDR3, the DNA is TGTGCCAGCAGTTCCCAGGAGGACAGCTCCTACAATGAGCAGTTCTTC. Protein sequence: CASSSQEDSSYNEQFF.